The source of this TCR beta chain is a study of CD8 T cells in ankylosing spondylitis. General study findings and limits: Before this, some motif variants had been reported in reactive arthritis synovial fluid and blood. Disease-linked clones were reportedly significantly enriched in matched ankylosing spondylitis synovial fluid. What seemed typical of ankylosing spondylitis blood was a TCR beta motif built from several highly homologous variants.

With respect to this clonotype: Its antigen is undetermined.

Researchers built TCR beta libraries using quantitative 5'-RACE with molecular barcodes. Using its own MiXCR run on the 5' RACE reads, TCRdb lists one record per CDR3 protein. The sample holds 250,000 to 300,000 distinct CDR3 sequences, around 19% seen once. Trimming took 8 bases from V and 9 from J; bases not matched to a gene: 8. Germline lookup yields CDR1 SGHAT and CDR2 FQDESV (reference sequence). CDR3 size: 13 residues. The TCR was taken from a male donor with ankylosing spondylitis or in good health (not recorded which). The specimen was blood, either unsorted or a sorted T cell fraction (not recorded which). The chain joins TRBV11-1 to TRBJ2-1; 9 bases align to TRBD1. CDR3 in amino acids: CASRDREYGEQFF. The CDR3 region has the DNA TGTGCCAGCCGGGACAGGGAGTACGGTGAGCAGTTCTTC.